Below, one T cell receptor (beta chain) is given with its context. In the authors' methods: Amplification with reference gene primers provided the estimates of nucleated cell counts. Assay: immunoSEQ multiplex PCR; the TCRdb copy retains only in-frame clones and omits some. The V and J calls and clone size come from that table; D and trimming were worked out from the DNA. The sample consists of about 50,000 clones, about four fifths of them appearing once. The source of the sample is a study of blood T cell repertoires in COVID-19. About the research overall: The origin of the acute and convalescent COVID-19 samples was the United States, Italy and Spain. The cDNA or gDNA used as material had been derived from T cells, B-cell-depleted T cells, or PBMCs.

The V gene's germline CDR1 is MNHEY and CDR2 SMNVEV (reference sequence). Trimming shortened V by 5 bases and J by 7 bases, and 18 bases separated the two germline ends. The CDR3 is 14 residues long. The clonotype originates from a man between 65 and 80 years old with active COVID-19. This chain uses TRBV27 with TRBJ2-7; D gene ambiguous. The sample consisted of peripheral blood. The CDR3 region has the DNA TGTGCCAGCAGTCCATTTCAAGCGCGTGGGGAGCAGTACTTC. It yields the protein CASSPFQARGEQYF.